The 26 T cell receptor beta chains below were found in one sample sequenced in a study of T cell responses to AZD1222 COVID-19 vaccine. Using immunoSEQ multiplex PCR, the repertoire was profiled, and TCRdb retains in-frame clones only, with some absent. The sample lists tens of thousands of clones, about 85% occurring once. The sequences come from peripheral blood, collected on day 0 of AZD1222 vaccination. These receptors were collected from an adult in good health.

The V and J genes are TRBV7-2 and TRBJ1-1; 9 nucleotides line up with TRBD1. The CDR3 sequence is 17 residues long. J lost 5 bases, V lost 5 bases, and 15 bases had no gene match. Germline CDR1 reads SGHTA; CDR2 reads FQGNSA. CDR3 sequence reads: CASSQHTGGGLRTEAFF. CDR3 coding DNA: TGTGCCAGCAGCCAACACACAGGGGGCGGGTTGCGGACTGAAGCTTTCTTT. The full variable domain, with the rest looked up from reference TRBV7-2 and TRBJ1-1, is GAGVSQSPSNKVTEKGKDVELRCDPISGHTALYWYRQSLGQGLEFLIYFQGNSAPDKSGLPSDRFSAERTGGSVSTLTIQRTQQEDSAVYLCASSQHTGGGLRTEAFFGQGTRLTVV.

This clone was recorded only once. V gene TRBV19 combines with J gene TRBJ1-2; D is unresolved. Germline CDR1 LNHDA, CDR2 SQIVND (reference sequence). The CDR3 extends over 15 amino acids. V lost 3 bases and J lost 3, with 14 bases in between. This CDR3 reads CASSIEASRHYGYTF. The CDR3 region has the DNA TGTGCCAGTAGTATTGAGGCAAGCCGGCACTATGGCTACACCTTC.

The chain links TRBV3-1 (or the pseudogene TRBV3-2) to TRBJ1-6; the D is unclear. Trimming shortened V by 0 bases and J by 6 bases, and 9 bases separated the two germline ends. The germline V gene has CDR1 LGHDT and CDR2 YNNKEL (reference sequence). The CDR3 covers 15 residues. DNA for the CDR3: TGTGCCAGCAGCCAAGAAGGCAGCACTAATTCACCCCTCCACTTT. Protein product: CASSQEGSTNSPLHF.

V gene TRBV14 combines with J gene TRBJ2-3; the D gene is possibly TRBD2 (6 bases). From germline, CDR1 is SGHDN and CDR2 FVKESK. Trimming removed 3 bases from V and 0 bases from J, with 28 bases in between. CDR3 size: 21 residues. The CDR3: CASSHPPGSERVLSSTDTQYF. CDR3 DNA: TGTGCCAGCAGCCATCCCCCGGGGAGCGAGCGGGTTCTATCAAGCACAGATACGCAGTATTTT.

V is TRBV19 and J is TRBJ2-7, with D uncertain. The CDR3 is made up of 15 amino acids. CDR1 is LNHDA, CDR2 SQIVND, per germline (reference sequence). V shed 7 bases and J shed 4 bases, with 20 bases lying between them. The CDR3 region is CASKPDRSSLYEQYF. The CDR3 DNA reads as TGTGCCAGTAAGCCGGACCGCTCCTCACTATACGAGCAGTACTTC.

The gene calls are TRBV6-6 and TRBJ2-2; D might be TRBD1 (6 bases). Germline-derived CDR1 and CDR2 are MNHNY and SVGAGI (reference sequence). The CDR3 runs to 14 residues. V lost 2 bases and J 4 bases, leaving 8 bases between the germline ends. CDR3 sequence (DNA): TGTGCCAGCAGTTACGGCAGGGGCACCGGGGAGCTGTTTTTT. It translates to CASSYGRGTGELFF.

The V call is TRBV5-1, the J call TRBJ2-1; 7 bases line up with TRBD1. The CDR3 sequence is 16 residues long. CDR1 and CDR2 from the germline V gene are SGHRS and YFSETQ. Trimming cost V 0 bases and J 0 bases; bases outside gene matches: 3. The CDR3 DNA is TGCGCCAGCAGCTTGGGAGGGGACAGCTCCTACAATGAGCAGTTCTTC. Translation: CASSLGGDSSYNEQFF.

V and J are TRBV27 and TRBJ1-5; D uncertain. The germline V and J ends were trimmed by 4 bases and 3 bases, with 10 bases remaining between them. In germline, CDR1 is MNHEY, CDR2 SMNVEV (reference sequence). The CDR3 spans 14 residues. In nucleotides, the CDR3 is TGTGCCAGCAGTTCACTGGGGTTCAATCAGCCCCAGCATTTT. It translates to CASSSLGFNQPQHF.

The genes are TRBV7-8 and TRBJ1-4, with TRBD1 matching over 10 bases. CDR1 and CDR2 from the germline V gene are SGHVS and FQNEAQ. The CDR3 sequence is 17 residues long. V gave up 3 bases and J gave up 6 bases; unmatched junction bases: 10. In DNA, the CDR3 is TGTGCCAGCAGCTTGGGCGTAGATGACAGGGGGCATGAAAAACTGTTTTTT. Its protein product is CASSLGVDDRGHEKLFF.

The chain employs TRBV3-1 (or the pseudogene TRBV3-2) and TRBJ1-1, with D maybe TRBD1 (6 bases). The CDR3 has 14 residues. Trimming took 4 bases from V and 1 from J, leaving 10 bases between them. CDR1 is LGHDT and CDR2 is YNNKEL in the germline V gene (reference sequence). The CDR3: CASSPAGENTEAFF. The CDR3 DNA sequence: TGTGCCAGCAGCCCCGCAGGGGAGAACACTGAAGCTTTCTTT.

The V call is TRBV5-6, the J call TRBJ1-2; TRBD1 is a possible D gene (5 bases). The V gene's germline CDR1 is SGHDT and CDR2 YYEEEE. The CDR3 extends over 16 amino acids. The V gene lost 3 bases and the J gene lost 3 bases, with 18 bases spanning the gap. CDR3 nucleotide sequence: TGTGCCAGCAGCTCACCGAGGGACGGCCGAGACTATGGCTACACCTTC. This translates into CASSSPRDGRDYGYTF.

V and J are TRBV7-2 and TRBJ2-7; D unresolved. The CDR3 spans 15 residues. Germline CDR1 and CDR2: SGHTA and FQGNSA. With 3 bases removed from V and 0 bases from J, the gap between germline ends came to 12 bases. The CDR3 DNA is TGTGCCAGCAGCTTCCTCGGCCTATCCTCCTACGAGCAGTACTTC. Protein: CASSFLGLSSYEQYF. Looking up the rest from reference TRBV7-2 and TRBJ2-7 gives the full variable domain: GAGVSQSPSNKVTEKGKDVELRCDPISGHTALYWYRQSLGQGLEFLIYFQGNSAPDKSGLPSDRFSAERTGGSVSTLTIQRTQQEDSAVYLCASSFLGLSSYEQYFGPGTRLTVT.

CDR3 bases: TGTGCCAGTAGTATTACTGGGACAGTGAATAACTATGGCTACACCTTC. It specifies CASSITGTVNNYGYTF. This chain links TRBV19 with TRBJ1-2, with 7 bases that match TRBD1. Germline trimming cut 3 bases from V and 1 base from J; bases unmatched to any gene: 8. The CDR3 loop spans 16 amino acids. CDR1 is LNHDA, CDR2 SQIVND, per germline (reference sequence).

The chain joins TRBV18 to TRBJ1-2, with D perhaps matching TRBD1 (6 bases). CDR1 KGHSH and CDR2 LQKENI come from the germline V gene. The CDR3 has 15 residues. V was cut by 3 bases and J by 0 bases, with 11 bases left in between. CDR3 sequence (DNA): TGTGCCAGCTCACCGGCGGACAGACCTAACTATGGCTACACCTTC. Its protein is CASSPADRPNYGYTF. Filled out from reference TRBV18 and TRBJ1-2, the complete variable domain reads NAGVMQNPRHLVRRRGQEARLRCSPMKGHSHVYWYRQLPEEGLKFMVYLQKENIIDESGMPKERFSAEFPKEGPSILRIQQVVRGDSAAYFCASSPADRPNYGYTFGSGTRLTVV.

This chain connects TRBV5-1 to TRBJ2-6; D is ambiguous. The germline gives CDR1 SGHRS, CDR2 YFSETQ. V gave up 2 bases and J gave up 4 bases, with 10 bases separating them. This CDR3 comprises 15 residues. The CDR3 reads CASSLMASGANVLTF. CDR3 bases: TGCGCCAGCAGCTTAATGGCCTCAGGGGCCAACGTCCTGACTTTC.

This chain's CDR3 is CASSEFGRGRAGELFF. CDR3 DNA: TGTGCCAGCAGTGAGTTCGGCAGGGGCAGAGCCGGGGAGCTGTTTTTT. The rearrangement joins TRBV6-1 to TRBJ2-2; TRBD1 is a possible D gene (6 bases). This CDR3 is built from 16 residues. CDR1 MNHNS and CDR2 SASEGT come from the germline V gene. Trimming pared 3 bases from V and 6 bases from J, leaving 17 bases between.

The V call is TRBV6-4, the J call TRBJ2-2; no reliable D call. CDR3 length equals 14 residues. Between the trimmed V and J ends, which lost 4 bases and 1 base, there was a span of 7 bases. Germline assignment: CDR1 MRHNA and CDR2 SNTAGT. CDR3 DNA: TGTGCCAGCAGTGCCGATCAGAACACCGGGGAGCTGTTTTTT. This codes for CASSADQNTGELFF.

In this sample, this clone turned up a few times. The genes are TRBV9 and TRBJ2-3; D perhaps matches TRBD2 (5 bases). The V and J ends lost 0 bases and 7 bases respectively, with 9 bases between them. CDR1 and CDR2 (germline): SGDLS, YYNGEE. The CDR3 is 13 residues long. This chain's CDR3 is CASSVGGMNTQYF. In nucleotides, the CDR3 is TGTGCCAGCAGCGTAGGAGGGATGAATACGCAGTATTTT.

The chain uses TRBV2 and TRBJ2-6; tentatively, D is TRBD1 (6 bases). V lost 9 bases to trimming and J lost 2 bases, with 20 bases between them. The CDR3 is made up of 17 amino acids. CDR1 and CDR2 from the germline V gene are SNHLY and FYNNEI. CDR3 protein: CASGDTVLSAGANVLTF. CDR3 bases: TGTGCCAGTGGGGACACAGTTCTGTCGGCTGGGGCCAACGTCCTGACTTTC.

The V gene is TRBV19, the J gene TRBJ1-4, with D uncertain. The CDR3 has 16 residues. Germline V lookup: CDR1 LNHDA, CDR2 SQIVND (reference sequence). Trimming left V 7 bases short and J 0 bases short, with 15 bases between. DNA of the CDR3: TGTGCCAGTAATTGGGCAGGCGATACAACTAATGAAAAACTGTTTTTT. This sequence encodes CASNWAGDTTNEKLFF.

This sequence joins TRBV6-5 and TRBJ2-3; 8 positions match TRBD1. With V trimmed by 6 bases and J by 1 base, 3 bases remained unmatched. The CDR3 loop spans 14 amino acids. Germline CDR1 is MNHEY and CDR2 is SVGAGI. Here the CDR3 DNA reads TGTGCCAGCAGGGGGGGACAGGGCACAGATACGCAGTATTTT. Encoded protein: CASRGGQGTDTQYF.

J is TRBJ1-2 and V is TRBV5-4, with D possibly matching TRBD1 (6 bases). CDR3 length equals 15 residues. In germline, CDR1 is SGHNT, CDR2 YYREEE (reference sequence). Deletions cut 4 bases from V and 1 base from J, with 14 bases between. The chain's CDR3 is CASSLDRILNYGYTF. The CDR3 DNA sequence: TGTGCCAGCAGCCTGGACAGAATTCTTAACTATGGCTACACCTTC.

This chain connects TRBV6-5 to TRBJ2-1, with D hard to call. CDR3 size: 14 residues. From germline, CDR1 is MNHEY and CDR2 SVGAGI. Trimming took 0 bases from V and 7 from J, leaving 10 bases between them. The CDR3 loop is CASSYSLKINEQFF. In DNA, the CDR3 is TGTGCCAGCAGTTACTCGTTAAAAATTAATGAGCAGTTCTTC.

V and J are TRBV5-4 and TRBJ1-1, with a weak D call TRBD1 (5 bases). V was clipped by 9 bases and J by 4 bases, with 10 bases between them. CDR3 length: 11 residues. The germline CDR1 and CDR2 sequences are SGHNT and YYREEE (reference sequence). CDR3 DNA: TGTGCCATCCAGGGCGCCACTGAAGCTTTCTTT. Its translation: CAIQGATEAFF.

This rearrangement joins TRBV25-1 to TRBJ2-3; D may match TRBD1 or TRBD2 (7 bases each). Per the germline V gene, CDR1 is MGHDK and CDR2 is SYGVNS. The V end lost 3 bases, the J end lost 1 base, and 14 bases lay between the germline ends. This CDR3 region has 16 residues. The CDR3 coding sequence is TGTGCCAGCAGTGACTATCAGGGGGGGCGCACAGATACGCAGTATTTT. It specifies CASSDYQGGRTDTQYF. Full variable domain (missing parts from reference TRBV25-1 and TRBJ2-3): EADIYQTPRYLVIGTGKKITLECSQTMGHDKMYWYQQDPGMELHLIHYSYGVNSTEKGDLSSESTVSRIRTEHFPLTLESARPSHTSQYLCASSDYQGGRTDTQYFGPGTRLTVL.

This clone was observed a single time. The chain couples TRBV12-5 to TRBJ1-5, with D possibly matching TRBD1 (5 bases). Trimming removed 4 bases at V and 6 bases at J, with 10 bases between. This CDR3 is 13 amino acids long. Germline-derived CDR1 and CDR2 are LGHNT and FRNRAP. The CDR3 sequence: CASGYMGGQPQHF. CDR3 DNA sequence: TGTGCTAGTGGTTACATGGGGGGTCAGCCCCAGCATTTT.